Below are 26 T cell receptor beta chains sequenced from a single sample in a study of T-cell memory formation after mild COVID-19. TCRdb reprocessed the 5' RACE reads with MiXCR, giving one entry per CDR3 protein. Of hundreds of thousands of distinct CDR3 sequences listed, around 27% are singletons. The sample consisted of PBMCs or a T cell subset sorted from them (not recorded which). The receptors originated from an adult woman who had mild COVID-19 (a few samples of this study predate the infection). Cell type and time point are not known.

The chain links TRBV12-3 or TRBV12-4 to TRBJ2-3; D is unresolved. CDR3 size: 14 residues. The V and J ends lost 2 bases and 2 bases respectively, with 8 bases between them. The CDR3 DNA reads TGTGCCAGCAGTTTATATGGGCCCACAGATACGCAGTATTTT. Its translation is CASSLYGPTDTQYF.

The rearrangement uses TRBV12-3 or TRBV12-4 and TRBJ1-1, with unresolved D. CDR3 length: 16 residues. V was shortened by 3 bases and J by 3 bases, with 17 bases between the two germline ends. This CDR3 is CASSFQSLRVDTEAFF. CDR3 DNA sequence: TGTGCCAGCAGTTTTCAGTCTTTAAGAGTGGACACTGAAGCTTTCTTT.

The gene calls are TRBV20-1 and TRBJ2-3, with TRBD2 matching 9 bases. CDR3 size: 15 residues. Germline trimming cut 5 bases from V and 0 bases from J; bases unmatched to any gene: 6. The germline V gene encodes CDR1 DFQATT and CDR2 SNEGSKA (reference sequence). CDR3 sequence reads: CSAFGTSRSTDTQYF. The CDR3 DNA sequence: TGCAGTGCTTTCGGGACTAGCAGAAGCACAGATACGCAGTATTTT.

The sample holds a few counts of this clonotype. This sequence joins TRBV12-3 or TRBV12-4 and TRBJ1-5, with D possibly matching TRBD1 (6 bases). Trimming left V 5 bases short and J 2 bases short, with 10 bases between. The length of the CDR3 is 14 residues. The CDR3 sequence: CASSPRQGNQPQHF. As DNA, the CDR3 is TGTGCCAGCAGTCCCCGACAGGGCAATCAGCCCCAGCATTTT.

This clonotype has just one count. V is TRBV20-1 and J is TRBJ2-6, with 8 bases fitting TRBD1. This CDR3 comprises 14 residues. The germline V gene encodes CDR1 DFQATT and CDR2 SNEGSKA (reference sequence). The J segment lost 4 bases and the V segment lost 5 bases, leaving 4 bases of the junction unmatched. For the CDR3, the DNA is TGCAGTGCTCGGGACAGGTCCGGGGCCAACGTCCTGACTTTC. It specifies CSARDRSGANVLTF.

The CDR3: CASSQETDWDEKLFF. CDR3 in DNA: TGCGCCAGCAGCCAAGAAACGGACTGGGATGAAAAACTGTTTTTT. This sequence joins TRBV4-3 and TRBJ1-4; no clear D gene. The V end was cut by 0 bases, the J end by 6 bases, with 11 bases between. This CDR3 contains 15 residues. Looked up from germline, CDR1 is LGHNA and CDR2 is YSLEER.

This clonotype has only a few counts. This chain joins TRBV5-8 and TRBJ1-1, with D unresolved. V lost 3 bases and J 1 base, leaving 22 bases between the germline ends. From germline, CDR1 is SGHTS and CDR2 YDEGEE. The CDR3 spans 18 residues. Written as DNA, the CDR3 is TGTGCCAGCAGCTCGCAAGCCGTTTTATCTGTTAAGAACACTGAAGCTTTCTTT. It translates to CASSSQAVLSVKNTEAFF. The full variable domain, in which reference TRBV5-8 and TRBJ1-1 provide the parts outside the CDR3, is EAGVTQSPTHLIKTRGQQATLRCSPISGHTSVYWYQQALGLGLQFLLWYDEGEERNRGNFPPRFSGRQFPNYSSELNVNALELEDSALYLCASSSQAVLSVKNTEAFFGQGTRLTVV.

This chain links TRBV9 with TRBJ2-2; maybe TRBD2 (6 bases). The CDR3 is made up of 16 amino acids. From germline, CDR1 is SGDLS and CDR2 YYNGEE. The V gene lost 0 bases and the J gene lost 2 bases, with 11 bases spanning the gap. The CDR3 spells CASSVGLVRNTGELFF. The DNA of the CDR3 is TGTGCCAGCAGCGTAGGACTAGTCCGAAACACCGGGGAGCTGTTTTTT.

V usage is TRBV25-1 and J usage is TRBJ1-3; D ambiguous. Trimming took 2 bases from V and 1 from J, leaving 12 bases between them. Germline CDR1 MGHDK, CDR2 SYGVNS. The CDR3 totals 16 residues. CDR3 in DNA: TGTGCCAGCAGTGAAGCCGGCCGGGTATCTGGAAACACCATATATTTT. This codes for CASSEAGRVSGNTIYF.

This clonotype has only a few counts. This sequence joins TRBV5-1 and TRBJ2-1; D may match TRBD1 or TRBD2 (5 bases each). Trimming took 4 bases from V and 3 from J, leaving 20 bases between them. The germline gives CDR1 SGHRS, CDR2 YFSETQ. This CDR3 is 17 amino acids long. The CDR3 DNA reads TGCGCCAGCAGCGTAGAGGGTCGTCAGGGCAACTACAATGAGCAGTTCTTC. This gives the protein CASSVEGRQGNYNEQFF.

There are a few counts of this clonotype. The CDR3 DNA follows: TGTGCCAGCAGTTACAGTAAGAACACCGGGGAGCTGTTTTTT. Its translation is CASSYSKNTGELFF. J is TRBJ2-2 and V is TRBV6-6; D remains unclear. The CDR3 is 14 amino acids. The V gene lost 2 bases and the J gene lost 1 base, with 5 bases spanning the gap. CDR1 and CDR2 from the germline V gene are MNHNY and SVGAGI (reference sequence).

There are a few counts of this clonotype. The chain joins TRBV7-2 to TRBJ2-3; 10 bases align to TRBD1. The CDR3 runs to 15 residues. J was trimmed by 2 bases and V by 3 bases; bases with no gene match: 2. CDR1 SGHTA and CDR2 FQGNSA come from the germline V gene. The CDR3, as DNA: TGTGCCAGCAGCTTTGGGACAGGGGTCACAGATACGCAGTATTTT. Translated, it gives CASSFGTGVTDTQYF.

The chain uses TRBV24-1 and TRBJ2-2; 9 bases match TRBD1. Germline-derived CDR1 and CDR2 are KGHDR and SFDVKD. The J segment lost 3 bases and the V segment lost 3 bases, leaving 4 bases of the junction unmatched. The CDR3 contains 16 residues. CDR3 in DNA: TGTGCCACCAGTGATCCGAGGACAGGGGACACCGGGGAGCTGTTTTTT. This translates into CATSDPRTGDTGELFF.

This chain uses TRBV5-4 with TRBJ1-2; D is unresolved. Germline V lookup: CDR1 SGHNT, CDR2 YYREEE (reference sequence). The CDR3 contains 14 residues. V was cut by 5 bases and J by 3 bases, with 14 bases left in between. The CDR3 protein is CASRLKGGDYGYTF. CDR3 DNA: TGTGCCAGCAGGCTGAAGGGAGGCGACTATGGCTACACCTTC.

As to this clonotype: Germline is not matched at one junction end, which may reflect a read error. J is TRBJ2-7 and V is TRBV7-9; D gene unclear. CDR1 is SEHNR and CDR2 is FQNEAQ in the germline V gene (reference sequence). The CDR3 is 9 residues long. Here the CDR3 DNA reads TGTGCCAGCAGCCCGAACCTCCTCTTC. Translation: CASSPNLLF.

This clonotype was seen more than once but under ten times. V gene TRBV20-1 combines with J gene TRBJ2-3, with D unclear. This CDR3 contains 12 residues. V lost 6 bases and J 8 bases, leaving 15 bases between the germline ends. Looked up from germline, CDR1 is DFQATT and CDR2 is SNEGSKA (reference sequence). CDR3: CSATTISPTQYF. CDR3 DNA: TGCAGTGCGACCACCATCTCGCCTACGCAGTATTTT.

This chain joins TRBV5-5 and TRBJ1-5, with 8 bases lining up with TRBD1. Looked up from germline, CDR1 is SGHKS and CDR2 is YYEKEE (reference sequence). This CDR3 spans 16 amino acids. J gave up 0 bases and V 4 bases, and 6 bases lay outside the gene matches. CDR3 protein: CASSLWTGNSNQPQHF. CDR3 sequence (DNA): TGTGCCAGCAGCCTATGGACAGGGAATAGCAATCAGCCCCAGCATTTT.

The chain combines TRBV3-1 with TRBJ1-1, with D perhaps matching TRBD1 (5 bases). The CDR3 length is 14 residues. Germline CDR1 reads LGHDT; CDR2 reads YNNKEL (reference sequence). The V end lost 4 bases, the J end lost 5 bases, and 14 bases lay between the germline ends. The CDR3 loop reads CASSRVGAGTEAFF. The CDR3 DNA reads TGTGCCAGCAGCCGGGTCGGAGCAGGGACTGAAGCTTTCTTT.

In this sample, this clonotype turned up a few times. The chain is built from TRBV6-6 and TRBJ1-1; D remains ambiguous. Per the germline V gene, CDR1 is MNHNY and CDR2 is SVGAGI (reference sequence). The germline V and J ends were trimmed by 2 bases and 1 base, with 8 bases remaining between them. The length of the CDR3 is 14 residues. CDR3 bases: TGTGCCAGCAGTTACGGCAGGACGAACACTGAAGCTTTCTTT. Translating it yields CASSYGRTNTEAFF.

The V and J genes are TRBV18 and TRBJ2-1, with D possibly being TRBD1 (5 bases). The germline gives CDR1 KGHSH, CDR2 LQKENI. V lost 0 bases and J lost 10, with 10 bases in between. The CDR3 is 13 amino acids. The CDR3, as DNA: TGTGCCAGCTCACCACCGGGGCCCGGGGAGCAGTTCTTC. Protein: CASSPPGPGEQFF.

The chain is built from TRBV7-9 and TRBJ1-1; no reliable D call. Trimming cost V 7 bases and J 3 bases, with 9 bases left between them. This CDR3 spans 12 amino acids. Looked up from germline, CDR1 is SEHNR and CDR2 is FQNEAQ (reference sequence). The CDR3 region is CASISPDTEAFF. Written as DNA, the CDR3 is TGTGCCAGCATCTCCCCCGACACTGAAGCTTTCTTT.

This clonotype showed up just a few times. The chain joins TRBV12-3 or TRBV12-4 to TRBJ2-5; D possibly corresponds to TRBD2 (6 bases). V lost 6 bases and J lost 4, with 9 bases in between. This CDR3 is built from 12 residues. CDR3 nucleotide sequence: TGTGCCAGCAGACGGGAGCGAGAGACCCAGTACTTC. It is translated as CASRRERETQYF.

The rearrangement links TRBV27 to TRBJ2-1, with 10 nucleotides matching TRBD2. V lost 5 bases to trimming and J lost 4 bases; unmatched junction nucleotides: 8. Germline CDR1 and CDR2: MNHEY and SMNVEV (reference sequence). The CDR3 spans 16 residues. CDR3 protein: CASSPQAGGPYNEQFF. CDR3 coding DNA: TGTGCCAGCAGTCCCCAAGCGGGAGGGCCTTACAATGAGCAGTTCTTC.

The chain joins TRBV7-6 to TRBJ2-1, with 8 bases matching TRBD2. Germline V gene lookup returns CDR1 SGHVS and CDR2 FNYEAQ. The CDR3 has 14 amino acids. V lost 10 bases and J lost 8; bases outside the gene matches: 13. In DNA form, the CDR3 reads TGTGCCACCTCACCAGCGGGAGATATAGATGAGCAGTTCTTC. This sequence encodes CATSPAGDIDEQFF.

The table lists this clonotype with a few counts. This sequence joins TRBV20-1 and TRBJ2-7, with D maybe TRBD2 (6 bases). Germline CDR1 and CDR2: DFQATT and SNEGSKA (reference sequence). The CDR3 is 13 residues long. The germline V and J ends were trimmed by 5 bases and 3 bases, with 14 bases remaining between them. The CDR3 DNA reads TGCAGTGCTCCTGGGGAGGTCGGCTACGAGCAGTACTTC. Translation: CSAPGEVGYEQYF.

This clonotype was found a few times. The chain carries TRBV5-1 and TRBJ2-4; D is perhaps TRBD2 (5 bases). Trimming removed 0 bases from V and 5 bases from J, with 6 bases in between. The CDR3 spans 13 residues. Germline assignment: CDR1 SGHRS and CDR2 YFSETQ. The CDR3 loop reads CASSLGAENIQYF. In DNA form, the CDR3 reads TGCGCCAGCAGCTTGGGAGCGGAAAACATTCAGTACTTC.